Here is one T cell receptor beta chain with its context. Specimens carried about 0.85-10 million cryopreserved PBMC before DNA extraction. The data belong to a study of long-term antiretroviral therapy in people with HIV. The assay, immunoSEQ v3.0, was run at survey level. Using immunoSEQ multiplex PCR, the repertoire was profiled, and TCRdb retains in-frame clones only, with some absent. The table includes about 27,000 clones, 75% to 90% detected once. J gave up 5 bases and V 4 bases, and 6 bases lay outside the gene matches. From germline, CDR1 is SNHLY and CDR2 FYNNEI. The CDR3 is 14 residues long. The gene calls are TRBV2 and TRBJ2-7; TRBD1 agrees at 9 bases. The sequence was collected from a man between 35 and 55 years old with HIV. Here the sequenced sample was unsorted PBMCs, taken 2.3 years after starting antiretroviral therapy. This CDR3 is CASSVYRGRNEQYF. DNA of the CDR3: TGTGCCAGCAGTGTGTACAGGGGGCGGAACGAGCAGTACTTC.